Given below is one T cell receptor (beta chain) in context. Its antigen remains unidentified. The data stem from a study of T cell responses to AZD1222 COVID-19 vaccine. Study details: Analysis merged second doses at about 4 or about 12 weeks. Study-wide results and limits: Variant regions that are unmutated are reportedly the target of nearly half of spike-specific TCRs.

The table came from immunoSEQ multiplex PCR; TCRdb's copy has only in-frame clones and leaves some out. The sample contains roughly 110,000 clones, approximately 93% of which appear only once. The germline gives CDR1 MGHRA, CDR2 YSYEKL. The ends were cut back, 2 bases at V and 5 bases at J, with 22 bases in the middle. The CDR3 consists of 18 residues. This TCR was recovered from an adult in good health. The starting material was peripheral blood, obtained on day 0 of AZD1222 vaccination. This sequence joins TRBV4-1 and TRBJ1-5; tentatively, D is TRBD1 (5 bases). CDR3 in DNA: TGCGCCAGCAGCCAAAGACCACCGGGGGAGGGGACCTATCAGCCCCAGCATTTT. Protein sequence: CASSQRPPGEGTYQPQHF.